The sequence of this T cell receptor beta chain was determined in a study of blood T cell repertoires in COVID-19. Study background: PBMCs, B-cell-depleted T cells, or T cells provided the cDNA or gDNA that made up the material.

In the authors' workflow: Researchers report that nucleated cell counts were estimated from reference gene primer amplification. Measured with immunoSEQ multiplex PCR; TCRdb has only the in-frame clones, and not every one. V and J calls plus clone size are reproduced from that table; the DNA served to infer D and trimming. The sample contains about 150,000 clones, about nine tenths of which appear only once. The study assigned cohorts using participant-reported clinical history. The CDR3 loop spans 18 amino acids. V shed 5 bases and J shed 4 bases, with 23 bases lying between them. Germline CDR1 and CDR2: MNHEY and SMNVEV (reference sequence).

This receptor was identified in a man in his fifties or sixties who had recovered from COVID-19. This chain joins TRBV27 and TRBJ2-2; D possibly corresponds to TRBD2 (6 bases). What was sequenced was PBMCs or T cells enriched from blood (not recorded which). DNA of the CDR3: TGTGCCAGCAGTCCGTTCGGATCCCGGGAGATTCGCACCGGGGAGCTGTTTTTT. Protein sequence: CASSPFGSREIRTGELFF.